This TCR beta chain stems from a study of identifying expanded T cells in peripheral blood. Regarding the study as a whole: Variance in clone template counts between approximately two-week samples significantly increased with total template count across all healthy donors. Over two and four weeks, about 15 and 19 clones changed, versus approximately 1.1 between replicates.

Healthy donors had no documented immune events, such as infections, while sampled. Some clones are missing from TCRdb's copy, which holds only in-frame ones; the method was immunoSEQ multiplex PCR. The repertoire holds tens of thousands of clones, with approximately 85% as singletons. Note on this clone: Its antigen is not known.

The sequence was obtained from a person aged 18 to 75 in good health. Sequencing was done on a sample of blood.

The CDR3 nucleotides read TGTGCCAGCAGTACTAAGACAGGGGCCACCTACGAGCAGTACTTC. Translation: CASSTKTGATYEQYF. The chain uses TRBV27 and TRBJ2-7; 8 positions match TRBD1. The CDR3 is 15 residues long. The germline CDR1 and CDR2 sequences are MNHEY and SMNVEV (reference sequence). V was pared by 5 bases and J by 2 bases, with 8 bases of the junction left unmatched.